Listed below are T cell receptor beta chains from one sample, sequenced in a study of T cell responses to AZD1222 COVID-19 vaccine. Produced via immunoSEQ multiplex PCR; TCRdb's table is partial and in-frame only. This table has around 94,000 clones, more than 70% appearing once. The specimen was peripheral blood, collected on day 0 of AZD1222 vaccination. The receptors here all came from an adult in good health. Each CDR3 is given without its conserved first and last residue.

j_gene | v_gene | CDR3aa
TRBJ2-6 | TRBV29-1 | SVEDRGAQGWSGANVLT
TRBJ1-1 | TRBV28 | ASSLSPFEAF
TRBJ1-5 | TRBV28 | ASTGYNQPQH
TRBJ2-5 | TRBV7-9 | ASSFLGETQY
TRBJ1-2 | TRBV7-9 | ASSLPGQGGGYT
TRBJ2-3 | TRBV7-9 | ASSLDSADTQY
TRBJ2-2 | TRBV7-8 | ASSLAGGLNTGELF
TRBJ2-4 | TRBV12-3/TRBV12-4 | ASTTGHIQY
TRBJ2-7 | TRBV29-1 | SVWAYQEQY
TRBJ1-5 | TRBV24-1 | ATSGTAGRQPQH
TRBJ1-6 | TRBV10-2 | ASSEAVSSYNSPLH
TRBJ1-1 | TRBV18 | ASSPPSTGGAGAF
TRBJ1-2 | TRBV28 | ASSPLGYGYT
TRBJ2-3 | TRBV6-5 | ASSFDRADTQY
TRBJ2-4 | TRBV7-2 | ASSPELAGVRNIQY
TRBJ1-3 | TRBV12-5 | ASGGTGGGNTIY
TRBJ1-2 | TRBV4-3 | ASSQVGVGSLNYGYT
TRBJ1-5 | TRBV6-5 | ASSTQGWSQPQH
TRBJ1-5 | TRBV2 | ASTQPGVNQPQH
TRBJ2-2 | TRBV4-3 | ASSVVPATNTGELF
TRBJ1-6 | TRBV24-1 | ATSAGGQSPLH
TRBJ2-7 | TRBV14 | ASSQRARGRGEQY
TRBJ2-2 | TRBV5-1 | ASSLDLRESTGELF
TRBJ1-6 | TRBV3-1/TRBV3-2 | ASSSHGGAYNSPLH
TRBJ2-5 | TRBV6-1 | ASSEIAGGPETQY
TRBJ1-1 | TRBV5-1 | ASSLQGSDTEAF
TRBJ1-2 | TRBV2 | ASSPSGRVSNGYT
TRBJ2-7 | TRBV28 | ASSSSGTGLNEQY
TRBJ2-1 | TRBV7-2 | ASSLVAGGYNEQF
TRBJ2-7 | TRBV5-1 | ASSLGQNMAYEQY
TRBJ1-2 | TRBV19 | ASSIDKGPVYGYT
TRBJ1-3 | TRBV11-3 | ASSSPSGNTIY
TRBJ2-5 | TRBV18 | ASSLGQHQETQY
TRBJ1-2 | TRBV4-3 | ASSHLPREDADYGYT
TRBJ2-1 | TRBV25-1 | ASSDRDRGSSYNEQF
TRBJ1-1 | TRBV7-2 | ASSLVSEAF
TRBJ2-3 | TRBV11-2 | ASTLGGGTQY
TRBJ1-1 | TRBV11-2 | ASGTGRSEAF
TRBJ1-3 | TRBV3-1/TRBV3-2 | ASSQAGGINTIY
TRBJ1-4 | TRBV27 | ASSSDRTGTVNEKLF
TRBJ2-7 | TRBV5-1 | ASSFYRVEGYEQY
TRBJ1-2 | TRBV19 | ASRLGTGDSYGYT
TRBJ1-1 | TRBV3-1/TRBV3-2 | ASSPRPATEAF
TRBJ2-2 | TRBV11-3 | ASIKTGGTGELF
TRBJ2-2 | TRBV10-2 | VSSTGADTGELF
TRBJ1-1 | TRBV5-4 | ASSRQGGYTEAF
TRBJ2-5 | TRBV4-2 | ASSQGLAGRAPETQY
TRBJ1-5 | TRBV12-3/TRBV12-4 | ASSRSNQPQH
TRBJ1-2 | TRBV25-1 | ASRGAEIGYT
TRBJ2-3 | TRBV20-1 | SASWEIGDTQY
TRBJ1-1 | TRBV4-3 | ASSPETGMNTEAF
TRBJ1-5 | TRBV18 | ASRNRESNQPQH
TRBJ1-2 | TRBV2 | ASSEAQGISGYT
TRBJ2-5 | TRBV28 | ATSGETQY
TRBJ1-5 | TRBV28 | ASSSLQQGAGQPQH